Described below is a single T cell receptor (beta chain) sequence and its context. From germline, CDR1 is MDHEN and CDR2 SYDVKM. The CDR3 totals 15 residues. The V and J ends lost 6 bases and 8 bases respectively, with 19 bases between them. As originally analysed: Estimation of nucleated cell counts relied on the amplification of reference gene primers. Here immunoSEQ multiplex PCR was the method, and the copy in TCRdb shows in-frame clones only, minus some. The DNA gave D and trimming, while V, J and clone size come from that table. This sample has some 390,000 clones, with about 91% found just once. The data stem from a study of blood T cell repertoires in COVID-19. Study-level background: Acute and convalescent COVID-19 specimens originated in the United States, Italy and Spain.

Seattle patients were enrolled while actively infected and followed longitudinally. This TCR was recovered from a woman aged 35 to 49 with COVID-19, enrolled during active disease. The genes are TRBV28 and TRBJ1-4; D is unresolved. Input material: peripheral blood. The CDR3 DNA is TGTGCCAGCAGAAACTCAGCCGGCCACAGAGAAAAACTGTTTTTT. Translating it yields CASRNSAGHREKLFF.